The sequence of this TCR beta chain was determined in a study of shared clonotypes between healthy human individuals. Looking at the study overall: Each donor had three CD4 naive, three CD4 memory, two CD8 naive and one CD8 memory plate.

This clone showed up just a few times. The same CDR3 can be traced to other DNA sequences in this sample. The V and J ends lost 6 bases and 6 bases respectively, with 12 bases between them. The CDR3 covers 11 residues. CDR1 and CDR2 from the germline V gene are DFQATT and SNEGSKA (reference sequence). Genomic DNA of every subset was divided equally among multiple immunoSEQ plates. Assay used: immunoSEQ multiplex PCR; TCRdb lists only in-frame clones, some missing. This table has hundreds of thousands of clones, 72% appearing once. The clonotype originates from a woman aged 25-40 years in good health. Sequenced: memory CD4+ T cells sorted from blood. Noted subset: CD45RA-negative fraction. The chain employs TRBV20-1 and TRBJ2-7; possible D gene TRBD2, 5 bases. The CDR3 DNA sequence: TGCAGTGCCCCTAGCCTAGGCGAGCAGTACTTC. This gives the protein CSAPSLGEQYF.